Sequencing of this T cell receptor beta chain was carried out in a study of cytomegalovirus exposure and HLA in healthy donors. Background on the study: A subsequent analysis stated that the 90 to 150 validation repertoires were run on the same platform as the approximately 700 first-cohort repertoires.

The donors formed part of the approximately 130-subject validation cohort, distinct from the 666-subject first cohort. The CDR3 contains 18 residues. With 1 base clipped from V and 1 base from J, the junction kept 12 bases outside the gene matches. Per germline, CDR1 GTSNPN and CDR2 SVGIG (reference sequence). Data came from immunoSEQ multiplex PCR; TCRdb stores just in-frame clones and leaves some out. The sample records over 150,000 clones, roughly 84% being singletons. In the case of this clone: Antigen: not known.

Study-wide findings and caveats: Researchers catalogued approximately 170 TCR beta chains as cytomegalovirus-associated.

The rearrangement links TRBV30 to TRBJ1-5, with 8 bases that match TRBD1. The specimen sequenced was PBMCs. The TCR was taken from a human donor in good health. The CDR3 reads CAWSAGTGGFGSNQPQHF. CDR3 coding DNA: TGTGCCTGGAGTGCCGGGACAGGTGGTTTTGGGAGCAATCAGCCCCAGCATTTT.